Each of the 20 T cell receptor beta chains below was sequenced from the same sample in a study of shared T cell receptors in the human thymus. Only in-frame clones appear in the TCRdb table, and some are missing; sequencing was by immunoSEQ multiplex PCR. The sample lists roughly 550,000 clones; 75% to 80% were seen once. These data also featured in a second study, about human thymus T cells.

The source material was thymocytes. The receptors derive from a boy under two years old with a congenital heart defect.

The rearrangement links TRBV11-2 to TRBJ2-1, with 10 bases that match TRBD2. There are 17 residues in the CDR3. Trimming cost V 2 bases and J 5 bases; bases outside gene matches: 9. In germline, CDR1 is SGHAT, CDR2 FQNNGV. The CDR3 sequence: CASSLSGRGSGDNEQFF. In DNA, the CDR3 is TGTGCCAGCAGCTTAAGCGGGAGGGGGTCTGGGGACAATGAGCAGTTCTTC.

The chain links TRBV11-2 to TRBJ2-2, with D possibly matching TRBD2 (6 bases). V lost 5 bases and J 5 bases, leaving 21 bases between the germline ends. The CDR3 extends over 17 amino acids. Looked up from germline, CDR1 is SGHAT and CDR2 is FQNNGV. Here the CDR3 DNA reads TGTGCCAGCAGCCGTCCCAAGCGGGCCAAGGGGACCGGGGAGCTGTTTTTT. Protein: CASSRPKRAKGTGELFF.

On this clone: The junction differs from germline at one of its ends, possibly a read error. The genes are TRBV7-7 and TRBJ2-1; D is perhaps TRBD2 (6 bases). Germline CDR1 and CDR2: SSHAT and FNYEAQ (reference sequence). The CDR3 loop spans 18 amino acids. CDR3 bases: TGTGCTAGCAGCTTAGAGGAGTGGCGGGGCTCCCCATCGAATGAGCAGTTCTTC. As protein: CASSLEEWRGSPSNEQFF. Full variable domain (rest looked up from reference TRBV7-7 and TRBJ2-1): GAGVSQSPRYKVTKRGQDVTLRCDPISSHATLYWYQQALGQGPEFLTYFNYEAQPDKSGLPSDRFSAERPEGSISTLTIQRTEQRDSAMYRCASSLEEWRGSPSNEQFFGPGTRLTVL.

The table lists this clone with a few counts. The CDR3 region is CASSLRTGTGLYEQYF. CDR3 nucleotides: TGTGCCAGCAGTCTCAGGACCGGGACAGGGCTCTACGAGCAGTACTTC. The chain uses TRBV28 and TRBJ2-7; TRBD1 aligns across 9 bases. The length of the CDR3 is 16 residues. Trimming took 5 bases from V and 3 from J; bases not matched to a gene: 11. Germline V gene sequence: CDR1 MDHEN, CDR2 SYDVKM.

V is TRBV7-2 and J is TRBJ2-7, with TRBD1 identical over 8 bases. Germline V CDR1 and CDR2: SGHTA, FQGNSA. J gave up 3 bases and V 4 bases, and 5 bases lay outside the gene matches. CDR3 length: 14 amino acids. The CDR3 spells CASSCWGQDYEQYF. CDR3 sequence (DNA): TGTGCCAGCAGCTGCTGGGGACAGGACTACGAGCAGTACTTC.

This clone has a handful of counts. The CDR3 DNA reads TGTGCCTGGAGCGTTACCCCCATAGCGGGAGCTTCCTACAATGAGCAGTTCTTC. This translates into CAWSVTPIAGASYNEQFF. The chain combines TRBV30 with TRBJ2-1, with 9 positions matching TRBD2. With V trimmed by 3 bases and J by 1 base, 13 bases remained unmatched. CDR3 size: 18 residues. From germline, CDR1 is GTSNPN and CDR2 SVGIG (reference sequence).

This rearrangement joins TRBV9 to TRBJ2-5; 12 bases are shared with TRBD2. CDR3 size: 18 residues. The trim removed 0 bases at V and 5 bases at J, leaving 11 bases unmatched. Germline V gene lookup returns CDR1 SGDLS and CDR2 YYNGEE. The DNA of the CDR3 is TGTGCCAGCAGCGTAGAATCCCCTAGCGGGAGGGCCTCGGAGACCCAGTACTTC. As protein: CASSVESPSGRASETQYF.

The chain links TRBV10-3 to TRBJ2-3; 7 bases are shared with TRBD2. This CDR3 is built from 17 residues. J lost 4 bases, V lost 6 bases, and 16 bases had no gene match. Germline V gene lookup returns CDR1 ENHRY and CDR2 SYGVKD. The CDR3 protein is CAISPARREWRPDTQYF. CDR3 in DNA: TGTGCCATCAGCCCGGCGAGGCGGGAGTGGAGGCCAGATACGCAGTATTTT.

The table lists this clone with a few counts. The J gene is TRBJ2-1, the V gene TRBV7-2; TRBD2 matches at 10 bases. The CDR3 is 16 residues long. Losses at the gene ends were 5 bases for V and 2 bases for J; bases not matched to a gene: 6. In germline, CDR1 is SGHTA, CDR2 FQGNSA. CDR3 residues: CASSTGTSEPYNEQFF. The CDR3 DNA is TGTGCCAGCAGCACAGGGACTAGCGAGCCCTACAATGAGCAGTTCTTC. Using reference TRBV7-2 and TRBJ2-1 for the parts outside the CDR3, the full variable domain is GAGVSQSPSNKVTEKGKDVELRCDPISGHTALYWYRQSLGQGLEFLIYFQGNSAPDKSGLPSDRFSAERTGGSVSTLTIQRTQQEDSAVYLCASSTGTSEPYNEQFFGPGTRLTVL.

The CDR3 nucleotides are TGTGCCAGCAGCTTTGGGACAGTACACTACGAGCAGTACTTC. The encoded protein is CASSFGTVHYEQYF. V gene TRBV5-6 combines with J gene TRBJ2-7, with 7 bases identical to TRBD1. CDR3 length: 14 amino acids. Germline loops: CDR1 SGHDT, CDR2 YYEEEE. V lost 2 bases to trimming and J lost 3 bases; unmatched junction nucleotides: 5.

The chain uses TRBV4-1 and TRBJ2-1; TRBD2 agrees at 7 bases. Germline V CDR1 and CDR2: MGHRA, YSYEKL. This CDR3 spans 16 amino acids. After removal of 1 base from V and 3 bases from J, the junction contained 6 bases not matched to a gene. The CDR3 sequence is CASSQGLAEIYNEQFF. CDR3 nucleotide sequence: TGCGCCAGCAGCCAAGGGCTAGCGGAAATCTACAATGAGCAGTTCTTC.

The chain links TRBV11-3 to TRBJ2-7; TRBD2 aligns across 8 bases. CDR3 size: 15 residues. Per germline, CDR1 SGHNT and CDR2 YENEEA. Losses at the gene ends were 5 bases for V and 2 bases for J; bases not matched to a gene: 8. The CDR3 spells CASSPGGFTTYEQYF. CDR3 in DNA: TGTGCCAGCAGCCCGGGAGGGTTCACCACCTACGAGCAGTACTTC.

This chain links TRBV18 with TRBJ2-1; D remains ambiguous. Looked up from germline, CDR1 is KGHSH and CDR2 is LQKENI. Trimming pared 2 bases from V and 8 bases from J, leaving 19 bases between. This CDR3 comprises 16 residues. The CDR3 DNA sequence: TGTGCCAGCTCACCAGGGTCACGGCTTATAAGCGATGAGCAGTTCTTC. It encodes CASSPGSRLISDEQFF.

The genes are TRBV28 and TRBJ2-1; 11 bases align to TRBD2. The V and J ends lost 4 bases and 6 bases, in that order; junction bases with no gene match: 8. This CDR3 has 16 amino acids. Germline values: CDR1 MDHEN, CDR2 SYDVKM. DNA for the CDR3: TGTGCCAGCAGTTCCCTACTAGCGGGAGAGGGCAATGAGCAGTTCTTC. This sequence encodes CASSSLLAGEGNEQFF.

The CDR3 region is CASSSQAVNTEAFF. CDR3 bases: TGTGCCAGCAGTAGCCAGGCAGTGAACACTGAAGCTTTCTTT. The rearrangement joins TRBV2 to TRBJ1-1; D unclear. The CDR3 length is 14 residues. Germline V lookup: CDR1 SNHLY, CDR2 FYNNEI. V lost 5 bases to trimming and J lost 0 bases, with 10 bases between them.

The rearrangement joins TRBV18 to TRBJ1-2; D not resolved. Trimming cost V 0 bases and J 3 bases, with 20 bases left between them. Germline CDR1 and CDR2: KGHSH and LQKENI. CDR3 length: 18 amino acids. DNA for the CDR3: TGTGCCAGCTCACCACCTCCCGGGGTGTCAGGCGTGGACTATGGCTACACCTTC. This translates into CASSPPPGVSGVDYGYTF.

This chain uses TRBV27 with TRBJ2-7; 11 bases map to TRBD1. J gave up 3 bases and V 8 bases, and 6 bases lay outside the gene matches. CDR3 length: 14 residues. The V gene's germline CDR1 is MNHEY and CDR2 SMNVEV (reference sequence). Here the CDR3 reads CASSRDRGNYEQYF. The CDR3 DNA reads TGTGCCAGCTCCCGGGACAGGGGGAACTACGAGCAGTACTTC.

This rearrangement joins TRBV5-1 to TRBJ2-5; TRBD2 aligns across 9 bases. V was clipped by 4 bases and J by 2 bases; unmatched bases: 15. The length of the CDR3 is 18 residues. CDR1 and CDR2 (germline): SGHRS, YFSETQ. The CDR3 region has the DNA TGCGCCAGCAGCCTGCATAGGGTAGCGGGAGATGGGCAAGAGACCCAGTACTTC. Protein sequence: CASSLHRVAGDGQETQYF.

This clone showed up just once. The CDR3 spells CASSPGRDNQPQHF. The DNA of the CDR3 is TGTGCCAGCAGCCCCGGACGGGACAATCAGCCCCAGCATTTT. This chain links TRBV7-2 with TRBJ1-5; D unclear. The CDR3 runs to 14 residues. The germline V and J ends were trimmed by 5 bases and 3 bases, with 11 bases remaining between them. Germline CDR1 reads SGHTA; CDR2 reads FQGNSA.

This clone was seen only a few times. The rearrangement joins TRBV27 to TRBJ2-5; the D gene is possibly TRBD2 (6 bases). CDR3 size: 16 residues. Deletions cut 0 bases from V and 3 bases from J, with 14 bases between. Germline CDR1 and CDR2: MNHEY and SMNVEV (reference sequence). The CDR3 DNA is TGTGCCAGCAGTTTATCAGGAGGGGTTGGGAAAGAGACCCAGTACTTC. Translating it yields CASSLSGGVGKETQYF.